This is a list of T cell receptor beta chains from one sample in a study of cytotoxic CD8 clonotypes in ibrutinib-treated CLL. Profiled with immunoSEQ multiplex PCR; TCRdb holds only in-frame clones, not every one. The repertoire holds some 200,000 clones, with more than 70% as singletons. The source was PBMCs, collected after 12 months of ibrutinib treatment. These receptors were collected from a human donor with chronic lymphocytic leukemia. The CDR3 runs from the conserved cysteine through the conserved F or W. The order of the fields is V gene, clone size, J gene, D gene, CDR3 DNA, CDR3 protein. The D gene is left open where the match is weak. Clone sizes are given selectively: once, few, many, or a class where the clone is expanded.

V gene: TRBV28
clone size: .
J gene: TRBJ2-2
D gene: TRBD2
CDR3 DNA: TGTGCCAGCAGTTCCCCAGTTGGCGGGAGCACCGGGGAGCTGTTTTTT
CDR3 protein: CASSSPVGGSTGELFF

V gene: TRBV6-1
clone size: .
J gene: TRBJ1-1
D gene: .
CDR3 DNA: TGTGCCAGCCTGAGACTGGGAACAATGAACACTGAAGCTTTCTTT
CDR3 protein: CASLRLGTMNTEAFF

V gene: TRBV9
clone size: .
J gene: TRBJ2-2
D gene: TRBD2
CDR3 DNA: TGTGCCAGCAGCGCCAGTACACCGGGACTAACGAACACCGGGGAGCTGTTTTTT
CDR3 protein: CASSASTPGLTNTGELFF

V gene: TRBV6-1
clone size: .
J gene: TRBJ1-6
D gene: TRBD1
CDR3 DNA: TGTGCCAGCAGAAGAGGGGGACAGTATAATTCACCCCTCCACTTT
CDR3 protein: CASRRGGQYNSPLHF

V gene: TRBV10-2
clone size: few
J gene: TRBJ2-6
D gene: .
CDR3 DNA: TGCGCCAGCAGGACTTCTGGGGCCAACGTCCTGACTTTC
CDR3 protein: CASRTSGANVLTF

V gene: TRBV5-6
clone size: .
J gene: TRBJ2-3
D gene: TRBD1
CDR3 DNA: TGTGCCAGCAGCCCAGGGTCCGGGACAGGGGTTACTTATACGCAGTATTTT
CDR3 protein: CASSPGSGTGVTYTQYF

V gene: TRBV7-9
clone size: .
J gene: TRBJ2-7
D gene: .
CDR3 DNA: TGTGCCAGCACCGTGGGGGGTGTAACCTACGAGCAGTACTTC
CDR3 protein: CASTVGGVTYEQYF

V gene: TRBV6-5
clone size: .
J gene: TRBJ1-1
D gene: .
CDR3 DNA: TGTGCCAGCAGTTACTCAGGGGGGGTCACTGAAGCTTTCTTT
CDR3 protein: CASSYSGGVTEAFF

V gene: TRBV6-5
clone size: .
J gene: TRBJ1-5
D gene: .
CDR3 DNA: TGTGCCAGCAGTAGGGTAAATCAGCCCCAGCATTTT
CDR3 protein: CASSRVNQPQHF

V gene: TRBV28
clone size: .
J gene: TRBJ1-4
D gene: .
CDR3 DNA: TGTGCCAGCAGTTTAGGGGGCGCGGGTGAAAAACTGTTTTTT
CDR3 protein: CASSLGGAGEKLFF

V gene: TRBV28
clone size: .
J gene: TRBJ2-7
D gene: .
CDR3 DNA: TGTGCCAGCAGTGATGAAGTAGAGCAGTACTTC
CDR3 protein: CASSDEVEQYF

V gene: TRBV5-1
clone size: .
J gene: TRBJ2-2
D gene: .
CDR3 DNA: TGCGCCAGCAGCTTGTTATTTGGCACCGGGGAGCTGTTTTTT
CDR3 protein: CASSLLFGTGELFF